This T cell receptor beta chain was sequenced for a study of response to subunit inactivated influenza vaccine (dated by TCRdb to the late 2010s). For the study in its entirety: The study used deep quantitative T cell receptor repertoire profiling to track responses to a trivalent subunit inactivated influenza vaccine. Study-wide conclusions, independent of this receptor: The authors proposed that each seasonal influenza vaccination may bring in only a limited number of new T cells.

CDR1 is given as SGDLS and CDR2 as YYNGEE, both from the germline V gene. The CDR3 goes from the cysteine to the phenylalanine over 12 residues. Only CDR3 DNA remains: 36 bases, in frame from the first base. Relative to germline, V is missing 5 bases and J is missing 8 bases, with 4 bases of the junction outside any gene match. This clonotype occurred many times. Its antigen remains undetermined. No much larger clone is present one base from it, and per-base qualities are unavailable. Library prep was done by RT-PCR. Data came from an Illumina HiSeq 2500. Through fastp at Q25 and MiXCR, TCRdb rebuilt clones from the public reads, retaining in-frame beta chains. Rows matching on CDR3 protein sequence are summarized as one entry with the most common DNA and genes. The sample table lists 150,000 to 200,000 distinct CDR3 sequences, around 12% of them with a count of one. The ten largest clones capture 25% to 35% of the sample.

The same specimen was also included in a second study, on T cells expressing NK-cell markers. From that second study: TCR beta cDNA libraries were prepared using 5'RACE template switching, which introduced a universal primer site and unique molecular identifiers. Three sorted T-cell subsets (CD3+CD56+NKG2C+, CD3+CD56+NKG2C- and CD3+CD56-NKG2C+) from under ten donors had their TCR beta-chain repertoires profiled. Among the eight sequenced donors, seven were HCMV-seropositive and one was HCMV-seronegative. To restrict sorting to alphabetaTCR-expressing T cells, an anti-gammadeltaTCR antibody was added in several experiments. In a handful of donors, the dominant CD3+CD56+NKG2C+ clonotypes were among the top 10 CD8+ clonotypes and accounted for about 1.0-7.5% of CD8+ T cells. Those dominant clonotypes were again the most abundant among CD3+CD56-NKG2C+ cells in a few donors, at about 25-65%. Whether the expanded NKG2C-expressing T cell clones were specific for HCMV antigens remained unclear. Randomly selected healthy volunteers, three men and five women, were used as the eight sequenced donors. HCMV serostatus was determined by detecting HCMV-specific IgG in serum with a commercial ELISA kit. Peripheral blood mononuclear cells were isolated from blood by Ficoll density gradient centrifugation. Magnetic immunoseparation with Miltenyi isolation kits was used to isolate CD4+ and CD8+ T cells from PBMC. Synthesis of cDNA was primed from the TCR beta constant segment and was followed by two consecutive PCR amplification steps. The libraries were sequenced on Illumina HiSeq 2000/2500, MiSeq or NextSeq, producing 2 x 150 bp reads. MIGEC handled demultiplexing of the reads and grouping by UMI, while MiTCR was used to assemble and quantify clonotypes. To exclude erroneous sequences, only TCR cDNA sequences supported by at least two reads were retained. Downstream repertoire analysis used the tcR package, and clonotypes were matched across fractions by CDR3 nucleotide sequence plus V segment. Antigen specificity was annotated against VDJdb with VDJmatch, allowing one amino acid substitution in CDR3.

The rearranged segments are TRBV9 and TRBJ2-1; 7 central bases correspond to TRBD2. The clonotype was recovered from a man aged 50 to 59 who received an inactivated influenza vaccine. Donor details come from another sample of the same person, matched by shared clones. The input for sequencing was CD8+ T cells sorted from PBMCs, taken 11 to 12 days after vaccination. This receptor has the CDR3 CASSGTSDEQFF. The DNA sequence follows: TGTGCCAGCAGTGGTACTAGCGATGAGCAGTTCTTC.